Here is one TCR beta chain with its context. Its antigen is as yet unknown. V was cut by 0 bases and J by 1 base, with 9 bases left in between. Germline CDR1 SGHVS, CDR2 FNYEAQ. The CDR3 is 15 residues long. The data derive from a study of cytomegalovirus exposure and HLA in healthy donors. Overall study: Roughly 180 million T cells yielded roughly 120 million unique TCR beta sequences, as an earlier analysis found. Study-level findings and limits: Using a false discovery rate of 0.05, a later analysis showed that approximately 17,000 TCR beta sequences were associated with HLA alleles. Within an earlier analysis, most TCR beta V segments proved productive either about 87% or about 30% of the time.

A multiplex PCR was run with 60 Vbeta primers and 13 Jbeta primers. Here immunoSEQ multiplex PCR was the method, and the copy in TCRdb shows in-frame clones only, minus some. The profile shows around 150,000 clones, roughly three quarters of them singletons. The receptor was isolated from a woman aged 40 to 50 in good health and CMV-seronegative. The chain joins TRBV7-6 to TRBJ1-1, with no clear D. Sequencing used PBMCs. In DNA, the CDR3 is TGTGCCAGCAGCTTAGCTGCGGGTTGGAACACTGAAGCTTTCTTT. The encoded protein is CASSLAAGWNTEAFF.